The T cell receptor beta chain described here comes from a study of blood T cell repertoires in COVID-19. About the research overall: The samples span acute and convalescent COVID-19 from the United States, Italy and Spain. The cDNA or gDNA used as material had been derived from T cells, B-cell-depleted T cells, or PBMCs.

Germline CDR1 and CDR2: SGHVS and FQNEAQ. Trimming pared 3 bases from V and 4 bases from J, leaving 21 bases between. The CDR3 is made up of 17 amino acids. Per the original methods: Researchers report that nucleated cell counts were estimated from reference gene primer amplification. This table comes from immunoSEQ multiplex PCR, and its TCRdb copy is limited to in-frame clones, with some not included. V and J calls and clone size are copied from that table; D and trimming were computed from the DNA. The table lists roughly 64,000 clones, about nine tenths of them singletons. Sequencing used peripheral blood. The gene calls are TRBV7-8 and TRBJ2-5; D is perhaps TRBD1 (6 bases). The origin of this receptor is a man in his fifties or sixties with active COVID-19. CDR3 region: CASSFGAGAGLGETQYF. CDR3 in DNA: TGTGCCAGCAGCTTTGGCGCAGGGGCAGGGTTAGGAGAGACCCAGTACTTC.